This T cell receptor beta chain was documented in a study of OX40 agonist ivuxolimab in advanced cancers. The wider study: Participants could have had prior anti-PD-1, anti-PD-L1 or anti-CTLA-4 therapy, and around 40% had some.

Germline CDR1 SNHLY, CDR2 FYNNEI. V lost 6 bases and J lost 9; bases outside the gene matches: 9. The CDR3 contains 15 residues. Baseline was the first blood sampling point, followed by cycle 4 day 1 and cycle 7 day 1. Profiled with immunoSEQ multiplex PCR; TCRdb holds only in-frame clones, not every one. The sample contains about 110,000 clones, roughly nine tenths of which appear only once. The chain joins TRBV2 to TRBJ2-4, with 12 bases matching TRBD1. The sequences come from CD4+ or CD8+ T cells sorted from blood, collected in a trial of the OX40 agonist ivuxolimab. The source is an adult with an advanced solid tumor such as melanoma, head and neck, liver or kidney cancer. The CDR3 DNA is TGTGCCAGCAGACAGGGGACAGGGGGCTATAGCATTCAGTACTTC. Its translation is CASRQGTGGYSIQYF.